This T cell receptor beta chain stems from a study of shared clonotypes between healthy human individuals. Study outcomes and limitations: Clonotype sharing among the donors was expected to vary with sequencing depth.

The trim removed 9 bases at V and 7 bases at J, leaving 5 bases unmatched. Germline-derived CDR1 and CDR2 are LNHDA and SQIVND (reference sequence). The CDR3 runs 12 residues. Sorted-subset replicate PCRs used 200 ng of genomic DNA. This amount corresponded to approximately 30,000 T cell genomes. Sequencing used immunoSEQ multiplex PCR; TCRdb keeps in-frame clones, though not all of them. The table has roughly 2.2 million clones, under 95% seen once. This clone was seen only a few times. Its antigen is still unknown. CD4+ cells were split into CD45RA+ naive and CD45RA-negative memory subsets. The sequencing input was naive CD4+ T cells from PBMCs. Subset meaning: CD45RA+ positively selected. The TCR originated in a man aged 18 to 30 in good health. Some clones in this sample may be carry-over from other donors' samples. J is TRBJ1-5 and V is TRBV19; 8 bases are a match to TRBD1. The CDR3 nucleotides are TGTGCCAGCGGGGACAGGTCACAGCCCCAGCATTTT. Translation: CASGDRSQPQHF.